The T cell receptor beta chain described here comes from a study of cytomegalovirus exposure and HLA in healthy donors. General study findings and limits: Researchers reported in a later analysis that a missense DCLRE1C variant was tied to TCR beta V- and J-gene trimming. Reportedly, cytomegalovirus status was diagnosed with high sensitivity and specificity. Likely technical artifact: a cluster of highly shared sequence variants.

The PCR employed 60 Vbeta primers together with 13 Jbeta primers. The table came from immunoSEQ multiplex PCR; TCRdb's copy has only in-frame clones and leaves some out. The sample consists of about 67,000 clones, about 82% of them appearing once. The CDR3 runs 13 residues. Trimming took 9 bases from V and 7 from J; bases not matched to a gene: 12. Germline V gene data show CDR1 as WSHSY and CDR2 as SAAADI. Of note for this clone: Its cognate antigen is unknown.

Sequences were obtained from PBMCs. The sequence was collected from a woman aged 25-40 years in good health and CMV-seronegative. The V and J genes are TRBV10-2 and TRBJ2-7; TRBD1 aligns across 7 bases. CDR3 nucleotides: TGCGCCAGTTCGTCACAGGGGCTCGGAGAGCAGTACTTC. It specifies CASSSQGLGEQYF.